Below, one T cell receptor beta chain is given with its context. The data originate from a study of regulatory T cells in long-lasting Graves disease. The authors built TCR beta libraries using iRepertoire HTBI primers and Arm-PCR of CDR3 regions. One entry per CDR3 protein, called by TCRdb with MiXCR from the multiplex PCR reads. This sample has about 530,000 distinct CDR3 sequences, with around 15% found just once. The time point is: newly diagnosed GD, antithyroid drugs for less than 3 months. With RNA extracted from PBMCs as input, the TCR library was made. Deletions cut 2 bases from V and 2 bases from J, with 15 bases between. This CDR3 spans 16 amino acids. Germline CDR1 and CDR2: SGHDT and YYEEEE. In addition, the sample was reused for a study of T cells in Graves' hyperthyroidism and ophthalmopathy. That source reports: It was a median about 6.5 months before onset that the model predicted ophthalmopathy.

The chain is built from TRBV5-6 and TRBJ2-3; tentative D call: TRBD2 (5 bases). Sequencing used peripheral blood mononuclear cells (PBMCs), obtained at new diagnosis, from a patient treated with antithyroid drugs. The receptor's source is a woman aged 35-65 years with Graves disease. In DNA form, the CDR3 reads TGTGCCAGCAGCTTCCCCAGTAGGGAGAACACAGATACGCAGTATTTT. It yields the protein CASSFPSRENTDTQYF.